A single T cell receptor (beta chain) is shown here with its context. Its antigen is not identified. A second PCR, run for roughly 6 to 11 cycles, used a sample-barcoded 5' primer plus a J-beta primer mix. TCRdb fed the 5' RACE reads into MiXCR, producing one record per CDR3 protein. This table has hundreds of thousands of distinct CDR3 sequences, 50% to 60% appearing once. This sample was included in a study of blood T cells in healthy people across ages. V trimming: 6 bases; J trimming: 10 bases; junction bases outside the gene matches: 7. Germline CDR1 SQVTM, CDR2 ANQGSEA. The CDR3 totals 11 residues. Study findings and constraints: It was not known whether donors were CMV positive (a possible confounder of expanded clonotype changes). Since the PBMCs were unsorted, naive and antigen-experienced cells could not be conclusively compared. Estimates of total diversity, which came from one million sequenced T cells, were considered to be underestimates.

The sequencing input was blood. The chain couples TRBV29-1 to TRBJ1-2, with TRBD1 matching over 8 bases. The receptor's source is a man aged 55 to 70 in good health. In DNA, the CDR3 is TGCAGCGTACAGGGGGGAGGTGCCTACACCTTC. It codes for CSVQGGGAYTF.